The rows below give T cell receptor beta chains drawn from one sample of a study of human T cells and chemical hapten exposure. TCRdb redid the calling of the RACE reads with MiXCR, one entry per CDR3 protein. The sample lists some 110,000 distinct CDR3 sequences, approximately 12% occurring once. Sequenced material: whole blood, taken in connection with sensitization to the hapten diphenylcyclopropenone (DPC). These receptor sequences come from a woman in her forties or fifties with alopecia areata. Some clones in this sample may be carry-over from other donors' samples. The CDR3 runs from the conserved cysteine through the conserved F or W. A D gene is named only where the DNA matches it firmly. Some rows mark clone size as missing; the rest say once, few, many or name a class of expanded clone.

V	J	size	D	length	DNA	CDR3
TRBV2	TRBJ2-7	few	NA	15	TGTGCCAGCAGAGGTTCAGAGGACGGAGCGACGGAGCAGTACTTC	CASRGSEDGATEQYF
TRBV7-9	TRBJ2-3	few	TRBD1	15	TGTGCCAGCAGCGTCGGACAGGGGAGCACAGATACGCAGTATTTT	CASSVGQGSTDTQYF
TRBV2	TRBJ2-1	few	NA	12	TGTGCCAGCAATTGGGACTTCAATGAGCAGTTCTTC	CASNWDFNEQFF
TRBV7-2	TRBJ1-1	NA	NA	13	TGTGCCAGCAGCTTAACGACAGTGACTGAAGCTTTCTTT	CASSLTTVTEAFF
TRBV29-1	TRBJ1-1	many	NA	11	TGCAGCGTTGGGGCGGATAGTGAAGCTTTCTTT	CSVGADSEAFF
TRBV27	TRBJ1-5	many	NA	15	TGTGCCAGCAGTTTAGCCAGCCCGTCACATCAGCCCCAGCATTTT	CASSLASPSHQPQHF
TRBV12-3/TRBV12-4	TRBJ2-3	few	TRBD2	14	TGTGCCAGCCGTACGGGAGGGGGGCCAGATACGCAGTATTTT	CASRTGGGPDTQYF
TRBV6-5	TRBJ2-3	few	NA	15	TGTGCCAGCAGTTACTCACCCGGTGCGACAGATACGCAGTATTTT	CASSYSPGATDTQYF
TRBV27	TRBJ1-1	NA	NA	12	TGTGCCGCGGGCCTTCCGAACACTGAAGCTTTCTTT	CAAGLPNTEAFF
TRBV6-5	TRBJ1-6	few	TRBD1	17	TGTGCCAGCAGACCCCCTGAGGGGACAGGGGGGAATTCACCCCTCCACTTT	CASRPPEGTGGNSPLHF
TRBV18	TRBJ1-5	many	NA	14	TGTGCCAGCTCATCGGAGGTCCCTAATCAGCCCCAGCATTTT	CASSSEVPNQPQHF
TRBV7-2	TRBJ2-3	few	NA	14	TGTGCCAGCAGCTCCAGGGGTCTCACAGATACGCAGTATTTT	CASSSRGLTDTQYF
TRBV7-2	TRBJ1-4	NA	NA	15	TGTGCCAGCAGCTTAGCAGGGTTAGGGAATGAAAAACTGTTTTTT	CASSLAGLGNEKLFF
TRBV10-3	TRBJ2-2	many	NA	15	TGTGCCATCACCGAGAACCCCACGAACACCGGGGAGCTGTTTTTT	CAITENPTNTGELFF
TRBV18	TRBJ2-5	few	TRBD1	16	TGTGCCAGCTCACCAGCGGGACAGGGCCTGGAAGAGACCCAGTACTTC	CASSPAGQGLEETQYF
TRBV7-2	TRBJ2-3	few	NA	15	TGTGCCAGCAGCGAGGGAGTTCACTACACAGATACGCAGTATTTT	CASSEGVHYTDTQYF
TRBV6-5	TRBJ1-1	many	NA	16	TGTGCCAGCAGACCCCTACTCTTATGGGTGAACACTGAAGCTTTCTTT	CASRPLLLWVNTEAFF
TRBV7-4	TRBJ1-1	NA	NA	15	TGTGCCAGCACCCGGGGTCTCTCCCGGAACACTGAAGCTTTCTTT	CASTRGLSRNTEAFF
TRBV6-5	TRBJ2-1	few	TRBD1	14	TGTGCCAGCACCCGACAGGGTGCCTACAATGAGCAGTTCTTC	CASTRQGAYNEQFF
TRBV2	TRBJ2-7	NA	NA	13	TGTGCCAGCAGAAGGCAGGGCCGCTACGAGCAGTACTTC	CASRRQGRYEQYF
TRBV18	TRBJ1-2	few	NA	13	TGTGCCAGCTCACCAGAAGAGGAGAACGGCTACACCTTC	CASSPEEENGYTF
TRBV5-1	TRBJ1-1	NA	NA	12	TGCGCCAGCAAGGGGCGGAGCACTGAAGCTTTCTTT	CASKGRSTEAFF
TRBV19	TRBJ2-1	many	NA	11	TGTGCCAGTAGTATACGGTTTGAGCAGTTCTTC	CASSIRFEQFF
TRBV25-1	TRBJ2-1	many	NA	16	TGTGCCAGCAGTGAACCGGACGGAATGTCTTACAATGAGCAGTTCTTC	CASSEPDGMSYNEQFF
TRBV7-2	TRBJ1-1	NA	NA	15	TGTGCCAGCAGCTCCAGGGGTCCGGGGGACACTGAAGCTTTCTTT	CASSSRGPGDTEAFF
TRBV28	TRBJ1-1	NA	TRBD1	15	TGTGCCAGCAGTTTATACAGACAGGGGAACACTGAAGCTTTCTTT	CASSLYRQGNTEAFF
TRBV10-1	TRBJ2-2	NA	TRBD1	14	TGCGCCATCATGCTCAGGGGGCGCGCCGGGGAGCTGTTTTTT	CAIMLRGRAGELFF
TRBV28	TRBJ2-1	few	TRBD1	17	TGTGCCAGCAGTCGGCTACCGGGACAGGGAAATCCCAATGAGCAGTTCTTC	CASSRLPGQGNPNEQFF
TRBV7-2	TRBJ2-3	few	TRBD2	15	TGTGCCAGCAGCTTGACTAGCGGGGGGCCAAATACGCAGTATTTT	CASSLTSGGPNTQYF
TRBV3-1	TRBJ1-6	NA	NA	14	TGTGCCAGCAGCCGACAGGTTTTCGATTCACCCCTCCACTTT	CASSRQVFDSPLHF
TRBV6-5	TRBJ2-7	NA	TRBD2	14	TGTACCAGCAGTTTGCGACTAGCGGGACCCGAGCAGTACTTC	CTSSLRLAGPEQYF
TRBV28	TRBJ1-5	NA	NA	15	TGTGCCAGCAGTTTCCCGGACAGTAGCAATCAGCCCCAGCATTTT	CASSFPDSSNQPQHF
TRBV28	TRBJ1-2	many	TRBD1	13	TGTGCCAGCAGTCAGACAGGGAACTATGGCTACACCTTC	CASSQTGNYGYTF
TRBV18	TRBJ1-6	NA	TRBD1	15	TGTGCCAGCTCACCGGAGCAGGGGGCTTATTCACCCCTCCACTTT	CASSPEQGAYSPLHF
TRBV6-5	TRBJ2-5	NA	NA	14	TGTGCCAGCAGTTATGGGAGTGGCCAAGAGACCCAGTACTTC	CASSYGSGQETQYF
TRBV11-2	TRBJ2-5	few	NA	14	TGTGCCAGCAGCTTAAGGGGGTATCAAGAGACCCAGTACTTC	CASSLRGYQETQYF
TRBV7-7	TRBJ2-1	few	TRBD1	18	TGTGCCAGCAGCGGACTCGAGGGACAGGGGGGCCGGTACAATGAGCAGTTCTTC	CASSGLEGQGGRYNEQFF
TRBV7-2	TRBJ1-4	NA	TRBD1	12	TGTGCCAGCAGCTACACTACAGGGGAACTGTTTTTT	CASSYTTGELFF
TRBV19	TRBJ1-1	many	NA	14	TGTGCCAGTAGTATCTCGGGGCTGAACACTGAAGCTTTCTTT	CASSISGLNTEAFF
TRBV29-1	TRBJ1-2	NA	NA	13	TGCAGCGTCACCAACCAGGATAACTATGGCTACACCTTC	CSVTNQDNYGYTF
TRBV29-1	TRBJ1-2	NA	TRBD1	13	TGCAGCGTTGTCGGACAGGGGTGGTATGGCTACACCTTC	CSVVGQGWYGYTF
TRBV7-2	TRBJ2-1	many	NA	11	TGTGCCAGCAGCTTACTTCAGGAGCAGTTCTTC	CASSLLQEQFF